These 19 T cell receptor beta chains originate from one sample sequenced in a study of CD8+ T cells in alopecia areata. The treatment here: oral pan-JAK inhibitor, 5-10 mg twice daily. Extracted from the samples, RNA was reverse transcribed into cDNA to serve as the sequencing template. Clones were sequenced by immunoSEQ multiplex PCR, and TCRdb holds only the in-frame ones, with some missing. The sample carries 200,000 to 250,000 clones, about 57% recorded once. This specimen consisted of CD4+ T cells sorted from blood, obtained at week 4, from a patient treated with tofacitinib. These receptor sequences come from a human donor with alopecia areata.

This clone was picked up one time. The chain is built from TRBV11-2 and TRBJ2-2; D not resolved. This CDR3 is built from 15 residues. Germline V gene sequence: CDR1 SGHAT, CDR2 FQNNGV. V was pared by 0 bases and J by 1 base, with 6 bases between. CDR3 sequence (DNA): TGTGCCAGCAGCTTAGATCTGAGGAACACCGGGGAGCTGTTTTTT. This encodes CASSLDLRNTGELFF.

This clone is medium-sized (0.01 to 0.1%) within its sample. CDR3 protein: CATGVQSSNSPLHF. The CDR3 nucleotides read TGTGCCACCGGAGTACAGAGTTCGAATTCACCCCTCCACTTT. The chain joins TRBV10-3 to TRBJ1-6; D unclear. Trimming cost V 10 bases and J 7 bases, with 17 bases left between them. Germline CDR1 ENHRY, CDR2 SYGVKD. The CDR3 has 14 amino acids.

V usage is TRBV23-1 and J usage is TRBJ1-2; D gene uncertain. TRBV23-1 is noted as an ORF with a role that remains uncertain. This CDR3 comprises 13 residues. V lost 5 bases, J lost 1 base, and 8 bases lay in between. The CDR3 DNA sequence: TGCGCCAGCAGTGAGGCTTTTAACTATGGCTACACCTTC. Translation: CASSEAFNYGYTF.

As regards this clone: At one boundary the junction diverges from the germline segment, which might be a read error. This chain uses TRBV4-3 with TRBJ2-7; D is perhaps TRBD1 (6 bases). In germline, CDR1 is LGHNA, CDR2 YSLEER. The CDR3 length is 15 residues. The chain's CDR3 is CASSQATGSYYKQYF. The CDR3 DNA is TGCGCCAGCAGCCAGGCTACAGGGTCTTACTACAAGCAGTACTTC.

The chain links TRBV29-1 to TRBJ2-5; 8 bases are shared with TRBD2. Germline CDR1 is SQVTM and CDR2 is ANQGSEA. This CDR3 spans 13 amino acids. V was pared by 4 bases and J by 2 bases, with 3 bases of the junction left unmatched. CDR3 in DNA: TGCAGCGTTGCGGCTAGCGGGCAAGAGACCCAGTACTTC. This sequence encodes CSVAASGQETQYF.

V gene TRBV7-2 combines with J gene TRBJ2-1; possible D gene TRBD2, 6 bases. V lost 5 bases and J 1 base, leaving 15 bases between the germline ends. The CDR3 has 16 residues. Germline lookup yields CDR1 SGHTA and CDR2 FQGNSA. CDR3 loop: CASSPGGLASYNEQFF. The CDR3 bases are TGTGCCAGCAGCCCCGGTGGGCTAGCGTCCTACAATGAGCAGTTCTTC.

V usage is TRBV9 and J usage is TRBJ2-7; 12 bases are shared with TRBD2. This CDR3 has 16 residues. J gave up 3 bases and V 4 bases, and 8 bases lay outside the gene matches. Germline lookup yields CDR1 SGDLS and CDR2 YYNGEE. CDR3 sequence (DNA): TGTGCCAGCAGCCAAAAACTAGCGGGGGGCCGCTACGAGCAGTACTTC. Encoded protein: CASSQKLAGGRYEQYF.

In its sample, this clone was seen a few times. The J gene is TRBJ2-7, the V gene TRBV7-2; D is unclear. Germline V gene data show CDR1 as SGHTA and CDR2 as FQGNSA. The CDR3 totals 13 residues. Trimming took off 0 bases at V and 6 bases at J, with 9 bases between the two ends. CDR3 nucleotides: TGTGCCAGCAGCTTAGCGGGGTTGCGCGAGCAGTACTTC. This gives the protein CASSLAGLREQYF.

This clone was seen just once. This sequence joins TRBV4-1 and TRBJ1-4; TRBD1 matches at 8 bases. The CDR3 extends over 14 amino acids. Germline loops: CDR1 MGHRA, CDR2 YSYEKL. The trim removed 0 bases at V and 10 bases at J, leaving 4 bases unmatched. CDR3 nucleotide sequence: TGCGCCAGCAGCCAAGATCAGGGGGCAGGAAAACTGTTTTTT. It codes for CASSQDQGAGKLFF.

This clone has a handful of counts. The V call is TRBV29-1, the J call TRBJ2-3; no clear D. With 6 bases removed from V and 1 base from J, the gap between germline ends came to 11 bases. The CDR3 extends over 13 amino acids. Germline V gene lookup returns CDR1 SQVTM and CDR2 ANQGSEA. For the CDR3, the DNA is TGCAGCGTCCGGACCTATGGCACAGATACGCAGTATTTT. It yields the protein CSVRTYGTDTQYF.

This clone was recorded only once. This chain connects TRBV29-1 to TRBJ2-7, with TRBD1 identical over 10 bases. The J segment lost 3 bases and the V segment lost 3 bases, leaving 2 bases of the junction unmatched. CDR1 and CDR2 from the germline V gene are SQVTM and ANQGSEA. The CDR3 runs 13 residues. The CDR3: CSVETGGNYEQYF. The CDR3 coding sequence is TGCAGCGTTGAGACAGGGGGCAACTACGAGCAGTACTTC.

This clone was seen more than once but under ten times. The genes are TRBV7-8 and TRBJ1-1; D perhaps matches TRBD1 (6 bases). This CDR3 is built from 16 residues. V lost 1 base and J 2 bases, leaving 14 bases between the germline ends. Germline V CDR1 and CDR2: SGHVS, FQNEAQ. This CDR3 reads CASSLGFGQTNTEAFF. In DNA form, the CDR3 reads TGTGCCAGCAGCTTAGGTTTCGGACAGACCAACACTGAAGCTTTCTTT.

This clone was seen a single time. The chain joins TRBV27 to TRBJ2-7, with 9 bases lining up with TRBD1. In germline, CDR1 is MNHEY, CDR2 SMNVEV (reference sequence). Trimming removed 5 bases from V and 2 bases from J; junction bases left unmatched: 10. The CDR3 extends over 16 amino acids. This chain's CDR3 is CASSRLMGQGTYEQYF. CDR3 DNA: TGTGCCAGCAGTAGGTTGATGGGACAGGGAACCTACGAGCAGTACTTC.

J is TRBJ1-4 and V is TRBV23-1; D call uncertain. TRBV23-1 is labeled an ORF, and its function is uncertain. V lost 0 bases, J lost 7 bases, and 12 bases lay in between. This CDR3 is 15 amino acids long. CDR3 amino acids: CASSQSAWFGEKLFF. For the CDR3, the DNA is TGCGCCAGCAGTCAATCGGCGTGGTTCGGTGAAAAACTGTTTTTT.

This clone was picked up a small number of times. The chain joins TRBV10-3 to TRBJ2-1; possibly TRBD1 for D (6 bases). This CDR3 region has 14 residues. From germline, CDR1 is ENHRY and CDR2 SYGVKD. V was shortened by 10 bases and J by 4 bases, with 17 bases between the two germline ends. CDR3: CATFTGFGYNEQFF. CDR3 nucleotide sequence: TGTGCCACTTTCACAGGGTTTGGGTACAATGAGCAGTTCTTC.

V and J are TRBV4-3 and TRBJ2-3, with TRBD2 matching 13 bases. The CDR3 runs 17 residues. V shed 2 bases and J 6 bases; nucleotides not matched to a gene: 8. CDR1 and CDR2 (germline): LGHNA, YSLEER. CDR3 sequence: CASSQSTSGGLLDTQYF. CDR3 sequence (DNA): TGCGCCAGCAGCCAATCGACTAGCGGGGGGTTATTGGATACGCAGTATTTT.

This sequence joins TRBV5-1 and TRBJ2-7; tentatively, D is TRBD1 (6 bases). Germline V gene sequence: CDR1 SGHRS, CDR2 YFSETQ. The CDR3 has 15 amino acids. With 0 bases removed from V and 3 bases from J, the gap between germline ends came to 13 bases. The CDR3 loop is CASSLEVGTLYEQYF. CDR3 nucleotides: TGCGCCAGCAGCTTGGAGGTTGGGACACTCTACGAGCAGTACTTC.

CDR3 region: CASSPRFNSPLHF. The CDR3 bases are TGTGCCAGCAGCCCCCGGTTTAATTCACCCCTCCACTTT. The chain joins TRBV5-6 to TRBJ1-6, with D hard to call. CDR1 and CDR2 (germline): SGHDT, YYEEEE. V was clipped by 4 bases and J by 6 bases, with 8 bases between them. This CDR3 region has 13 residues.

This clone appeared a few times. The rearrangement joins TRBV2 to TRBJ1-1, with TRBD1 matching over 8 bases. CDR3 size: 12 residues. With V trimmed by 1 base and J by 11 bases, 3 bases remained unmatched. Germline assignment: CDR1 SNHLY and CDR2 FYNNEI. CDR3 sequence: CASSEGGTGAFF. The CDR3 coding sequence is TGTGCCAGCAGTGAAGGGGGGACAGGCGCTTTCTTT. The full variable domain, completed using reference TRBV2 and TRBJ1-1, is EPEVTQTPSHQVTQMGQEVILRCVPISNHLYFYWYRQILGQKVEFLVSFYNNEISEKSEIFDDQFSVERPDGSNFTLKIRSTKLEDSAMYFCASSEGGTGAFFGQGTRLTVV.